Here is one TCR beta chain with its context. Its target is unknown. With 2 bases clipped from V and 10 bases from J, the junction kept 4 bases outside the gene matches. Germline V CDR1 and CDR2: MNHNS, SASEGT. The CDR3 sequence is 14 residues long. Separate cDNA molecules received unique molecular identifiers, which the library attached to them. MiXCR, applied by TCRdb to the RACE reads, yields one record per CDR3 protein. The profile shows 85,000 to 100,000 distinct CDR3 sequences, around a quarter of them singletons. The sample comes from a study of human T cells and chemical hapten exposure. Whole-study findings and limits: Versus controls, significantly more large CDR3 similarity clusters arose from expanded TCRs.

Time point meaning: patch test 3, about 24 weeks after DPC sensitization. Treatment reported: therapeutic diphenylcyclopropenone sensitization with weekly scalp DPC. Sequences were derived from whole blood, sampled in connection with sensitization to the hapten diphenylcyclopropenone (DPC). This TCR was sampled from a man between 35 and 55 years old with alopecia areata. Some clones in this sample may be carry-over from other donors' samples. The V gene is TRBV6-1, the J gene TRBJ1-6; 8 nucleotides agree with TRBD1. The CDR3 DNA reads TGTGCCAGCAGTGAACCAGGGGGCGAGTCACCCCTCCACTTT. It encodes CASSEPGGESPLHF.